Presented here are 9 T cell receptor beta chains from one specimen sequenced in a study of blood T cell repertoires in COVID-19. The table came from immunoSEQ multiplex PCR; TCRdb's copy has only in-frame clones and leaves some out. This table has 120,000 to 150,000 clones, about four fifths appearing once. The sequenced material came from peripheral blood. The receptors were sampled from a human donor with acute or convalescent COVID-19. The donor label of this sample is uncertain.

The chain is built from TRBV5-5 and TRBJ1-1; 7 bases line up with TRBD1. This CDR3 contains 12 residues. V lost 2 bases, J lost 11 bases, and 6 bases stayed unmatched. The germline CDR1 and CDR2 sequences are SGHKS and YYEKEE (reference sequence). The CDR3 protein is CASSFEQGVAFF. The CDR3 DNA is TGTGCCAGCAGCTTTGAGCAGGGGGTGGCTTTCTTT. Combining the CDR3 with reference TRBV5-5 and TRBJ1-1 gives the whole variable domain DAGVTQSPTHLIKTRGQQVTLRCSPISGHKSVSWYQQVLGQGPQFIFQYYEKEERGRGNFPDRFSARQFPNYSSELNVNALLLGDSALYLCASSFEQGVAFFGQGTRLTVV.

The chain couples TRBV3-1 (or the pseudogene TRBV3-2) to TRBJ1-5; 7 bases fit TRBD1. The CDR3 has 15 residues. The germline V gene encodes CDR1 LGHDT and CDR2 YNNKEL (reference sequence). The ends lost 0 bases at V and 4 bases at J; junction bases unmatched: 3. CDR3 nucleotides: TGTGCCAGCAGCCAAGAGACAGGGCGAAATCAGCCCCAGCATTTT. Encoded protein: CASSQETGRNQPQHF.

The chain joins TRBV4-1 to TRBJ2-7, with D possibly being TRBD2 (5 bases). V dropped 1 base and J dropped 6 bases, with 13 bases sitting between them. Germline V gives CDR1 MGHRA, CDR2 YSYEKL. This CDR3 contains 14 residues. CDR3 nucleotide sequence: TGCGCCAGCAGCCAAGGCCCTGGAGGCGGCGAGCAGTACGTC. Protein: CASSQGPGGGEQYV.

This rearrangement joins TRBV5-4 to TRBJ2-2; 7 nucleotides match TRBD1. This CDR3 has 16 amino acids. Germline V lookup: CDR1 SGHNT, CDR2 YYREEE (reference sequence). Germline trimming cut 3 bases from V and 4 bases from J; bases unmatched to any gene: 9. The CDR3 loop reads CASSSGSDRVTGELFF. Here the CDR3 DNA reads TGTGCCAGCAGCTCGGGCTCTGACAGGGTCACCGGGGAGCTGTTTTTT.

This clone appeared once. J is TRBJ2-5 and V is TRBV2, with TRBD1 matching over 10 bases. The germline CDR1 and CDR2 sequences are SNHLY and FYNNEI. The CDR3 loop spans 14 amino acids. V lost 6 bases to trimming and J lost 5 bases; unmatched junction nucleotides: 6. CDR3 residues: CASRGTGAGETQYF. The CDR3 nucleotides read TGTGCCAGCAGGGGGACAGGGGCCGGGGAGACCCAGTACTTC.

This sequence joins TRBV9 and TRBJ2-1, with TRBD2 matching over 7 bases. Germline CDR1 SGDLS, CDR2 YYNGEE. The V gene end was trimmed by 0 bases and the J gene end by 0 bases; junction bases not matched to a gene: 3. The CDR3 totals 16 residues. The DNA for the CDR3 is TGTGCCAGCAGCGTAGACAGCGGGGTCTCCTACAATGAGCAGTTCTTC. It encodes CASSVDSGVSYNEQFF.

The chain recombines TRBV4-2 with TRBJ2-5; TRBD2 is a possible D gene (6 bases). V gave up 4 bases and J gave up 4 bases, with 16 bases separating them. The CDR3 has 15 amino acids. The germline CDR1 and CDR2 sequences are LGHNA and YNFKEQ. The CDR3 DNA follows: TGTGCCAGCAGCCGATCTTCGGGGGATCGAGAGACCCAGTACTTC. As protein: CASSRSSGDRETQYF.

V usage is TRBV6-5 and J usage is TRBJ1-5; 10 bases line up with TRBD1. V shed 2 bases and J 9 bases; nucleotides not matched to a gene: 4. CDR1 MNHEY and CDR2 SVGAGI come from the germline V gene. The CDR3 contains 14 residues. In DNA form, the CDR3 reads TGTGCCAGCAGTTACGGGACAGGGGTGGGGCCCCAGCATTTT. Protein: CASSYGTGVGPQHF.

The chain employs TRBV7-9 and TRBJ1-2, with D maybe TRBD1 (6 bases). The CDR3 loop spans 15 amino acids. Deletions cut 5 bases from V and 0 bases from J, with 13 bases between. CDR1 SEHNR and CDR2 FQNEAQ come from the germline V gene (reference sequence). Here the CDR3 reads CASSRGQLTNYGYTF. The CDR3 nucleotides read TGTGCCAGCAGCCGCGGACAGCTAACTAACTATGGCTACACCTTC.